This TCR beta chain is drawn from a study of blood T cell repertoires in COVID-19. Study in general: The samples span acute and convalescent COVID-19 from the United States, Italy and Spain. PBMCs, B-cell-depleted T cells, or T cells provided the cDNA or gDNA that made up the material.

The CDR3 extends over 17 amino acids. Trimming removed 1 base at V and 0 bases at J, with 13 bases between. CDR1 and CDR2 from the germline V gene are MGHRA and YSYEKL. Only in-frame clones appear in the TCRdb table, and some are missing; sequencing was by immunoSEQ multiplex PCR. The repertoire consists of 95,000 to 100,000 clones, with approximately 89% occurring once and the leading ten covering around a tenth. The sequence was obtained from a woman in her twenties or thirties with acute or convalescent COVID-19. The sequenced sample was peripheral blood. The chain carries TRBV4-1 and TRBJ1-5; unclear D gene. CDR3 amino acids: CASSQAGNIYSNQPQHF. The CDR3 region has the DNA TGCGCCAGCAGCCAAGCTGGTAACATATATAGCAATCAGCCCCAGCATTTT.